Listed here is a single T cell receptor beta chain. The target antigen is unknown. This record comes from a study of T cells in localized non-small cell lung cancer. V lost 3 bases, J lost 14 bases, and 14 bases lay in between. This CDR3 region has 13 residues. Germline CDR1 and CDR2: KGHSH and LQKENI. Libraries were prepared by immunoSEQ multiplex PCR; TCRdb keeps only in-frame clonotypes and omits some of them. This sample has about 52,000 clones, with 70% to 90% found just once. The study's findings and limits: The study detected a median 57 of the top 100 tumor clones in adjacent lung. Uninvolved adjacent lung showed higher T cell clonality than tumor. Elevated blood T cell density was associated with longer overall survival. Sequencing, confined to only one tumor region, leaves heterogeneity possible.

The gene calls are TRBV18 and TRBJ1-6; no firm D call. The receptor's source is a female donor with stage II lung adenocarcinoma. The sample in question was PBMCs, obtained before any cancer treatment. The chain's CDR3 is CASSPEQIHSLHF. The CDR3 region has the DNA TGTGCCAGCTCACCGGAACAGATTCATTCCCTCCACTTT.